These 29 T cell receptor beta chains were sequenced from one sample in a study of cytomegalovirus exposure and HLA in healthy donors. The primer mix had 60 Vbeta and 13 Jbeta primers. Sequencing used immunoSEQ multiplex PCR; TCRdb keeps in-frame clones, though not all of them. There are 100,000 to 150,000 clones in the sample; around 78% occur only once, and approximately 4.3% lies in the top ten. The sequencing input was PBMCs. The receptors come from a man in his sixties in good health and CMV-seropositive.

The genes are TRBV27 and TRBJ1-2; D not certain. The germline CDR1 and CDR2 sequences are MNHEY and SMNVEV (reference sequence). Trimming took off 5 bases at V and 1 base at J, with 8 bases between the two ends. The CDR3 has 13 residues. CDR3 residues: CASSQTFNYGYTF. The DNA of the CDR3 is TGTGCCAGCAGTCAGACATTTAACTATGGCTACACCTTC.

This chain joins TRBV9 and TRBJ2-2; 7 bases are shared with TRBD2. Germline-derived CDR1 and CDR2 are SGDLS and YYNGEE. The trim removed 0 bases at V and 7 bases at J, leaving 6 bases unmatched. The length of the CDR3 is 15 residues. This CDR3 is CASSVGAPSGGELFF. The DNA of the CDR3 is TGTGCCAGCAGCGTAGGTGCCCCTAGCGGCGGGGAGCTGTTTTTT.

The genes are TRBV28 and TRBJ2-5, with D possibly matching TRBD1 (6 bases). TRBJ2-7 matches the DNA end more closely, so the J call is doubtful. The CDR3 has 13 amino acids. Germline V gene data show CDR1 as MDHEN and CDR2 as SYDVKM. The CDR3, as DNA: TGTGCCAGCAGTAGCGGACAGTCTTACGAGCAGTACTTC. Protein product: CASSSGQSYEQYF.

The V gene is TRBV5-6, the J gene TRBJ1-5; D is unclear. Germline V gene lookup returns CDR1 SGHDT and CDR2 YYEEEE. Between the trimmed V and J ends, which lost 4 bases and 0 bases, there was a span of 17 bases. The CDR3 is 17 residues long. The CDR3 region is CASSLASGPYSNQPQHF. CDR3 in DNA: TGTGCCAGCAGCCTGGCCTCGGGTCCGTATAGCAATCAGCCCCAGCATTTT.

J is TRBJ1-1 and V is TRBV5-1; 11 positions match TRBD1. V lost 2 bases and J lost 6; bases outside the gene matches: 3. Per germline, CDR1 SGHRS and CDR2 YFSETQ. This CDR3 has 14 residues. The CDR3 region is CASSLGQGAAEAFF. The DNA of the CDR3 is TGCGCCAGCAGCTTAGGACAGGGGGCTGCTGAAGCTTTCTTT.

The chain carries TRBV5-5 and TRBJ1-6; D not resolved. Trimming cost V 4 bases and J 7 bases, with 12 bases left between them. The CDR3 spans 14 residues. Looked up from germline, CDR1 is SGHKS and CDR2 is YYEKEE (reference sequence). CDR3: CASSPPTENSPLHF. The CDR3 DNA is TGTGCCAGCAGCCCACCCACAGAAAATTCACCCCTCCACTTT.

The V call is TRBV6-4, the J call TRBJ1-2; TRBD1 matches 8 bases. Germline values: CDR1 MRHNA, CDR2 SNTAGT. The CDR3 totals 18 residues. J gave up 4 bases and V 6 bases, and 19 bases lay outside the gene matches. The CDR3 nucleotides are TGTGCCAGCAGAATAAATTCCGCGATCCAGGGGGCTAGCTATGGCTACACCTTC. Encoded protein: CASRINSAIQGASYGYTF.

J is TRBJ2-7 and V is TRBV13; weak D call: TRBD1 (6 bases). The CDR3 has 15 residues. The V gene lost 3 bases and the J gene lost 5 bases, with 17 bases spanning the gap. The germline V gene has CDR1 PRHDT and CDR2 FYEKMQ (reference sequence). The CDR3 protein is CASSLVGAARDEQYF. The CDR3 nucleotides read TGTGCCAGCAGCTTGGTGGGGGCGGCCCGGGACGAGCAGTACTTC.

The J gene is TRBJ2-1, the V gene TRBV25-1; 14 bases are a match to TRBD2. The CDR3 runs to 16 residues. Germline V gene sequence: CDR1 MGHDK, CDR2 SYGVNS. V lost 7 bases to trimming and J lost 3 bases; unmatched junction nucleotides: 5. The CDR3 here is CASTLGTSGGYNEQFF. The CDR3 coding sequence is TGTGCCAGCACCTTAGGGACTAGCGGGGGCTACAATGAGCAGTTCTTC.

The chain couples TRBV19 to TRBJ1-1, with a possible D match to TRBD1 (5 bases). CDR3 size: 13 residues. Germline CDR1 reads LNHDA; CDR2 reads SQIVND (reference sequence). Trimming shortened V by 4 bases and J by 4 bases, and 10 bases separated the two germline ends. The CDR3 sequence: CASSKRGVTEAFF. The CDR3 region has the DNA TGTGCCAGTAGTAAGCGGGGCGTCACTGAAGCTTTCTTT.

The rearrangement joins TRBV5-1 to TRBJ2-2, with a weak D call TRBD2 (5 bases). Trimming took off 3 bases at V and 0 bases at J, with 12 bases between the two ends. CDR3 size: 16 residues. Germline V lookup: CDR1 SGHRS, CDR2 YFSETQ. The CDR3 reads CASSSGGSANTGELFF. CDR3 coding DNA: TGCGCCAGCAGCTCCGGCGGGTCGGCGAACACCGGGGAGCTGTTTTTT.

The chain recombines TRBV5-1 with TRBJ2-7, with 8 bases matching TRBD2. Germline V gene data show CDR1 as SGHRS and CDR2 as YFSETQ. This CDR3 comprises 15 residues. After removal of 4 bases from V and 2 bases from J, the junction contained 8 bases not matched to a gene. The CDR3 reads CASSLTGGAPYEQYF. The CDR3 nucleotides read TGCGCCAGCAGCCTAACGGGAGGGGCCCCCTACGAGCAGTACTTC.

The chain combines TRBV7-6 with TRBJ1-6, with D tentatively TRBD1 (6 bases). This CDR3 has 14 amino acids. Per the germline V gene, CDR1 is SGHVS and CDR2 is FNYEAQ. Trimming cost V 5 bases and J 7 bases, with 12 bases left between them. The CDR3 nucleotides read TGTGCCAGCAGCAGACAGGCGGCAAATTCACCCCTCCACTTT. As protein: CASSRQAANSPLHF.

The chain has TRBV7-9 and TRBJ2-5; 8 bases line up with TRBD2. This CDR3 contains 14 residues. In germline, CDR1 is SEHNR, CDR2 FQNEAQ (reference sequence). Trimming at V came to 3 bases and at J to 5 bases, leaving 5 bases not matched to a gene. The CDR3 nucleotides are TGTGCCAGCAGCTTCGGGACTAGTCTCGAGACCCAGTACTTC. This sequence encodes CASSFGTSLETQYF.

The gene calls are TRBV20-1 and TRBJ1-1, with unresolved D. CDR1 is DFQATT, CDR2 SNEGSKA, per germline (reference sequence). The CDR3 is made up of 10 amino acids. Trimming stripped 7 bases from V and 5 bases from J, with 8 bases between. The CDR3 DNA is TGCAGTGTCTTCCGGACTGAAGCTTTCTTT. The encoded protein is CSVFRTEAFF.

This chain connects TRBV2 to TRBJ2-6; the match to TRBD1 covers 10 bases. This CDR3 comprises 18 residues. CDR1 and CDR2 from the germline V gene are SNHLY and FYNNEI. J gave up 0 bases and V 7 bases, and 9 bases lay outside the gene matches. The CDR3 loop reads CASTHPGTGVSGANVLTF. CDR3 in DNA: TGTGCCAGCACCCACCCAGGGACAGGGGTCTCTGGGGCCAACGTCCTGACTTTC.

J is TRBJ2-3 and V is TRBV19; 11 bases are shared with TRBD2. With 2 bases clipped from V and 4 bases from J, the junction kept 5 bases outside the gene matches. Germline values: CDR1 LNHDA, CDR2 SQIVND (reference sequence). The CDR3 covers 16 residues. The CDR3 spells CASSIWASGGSDTQYF. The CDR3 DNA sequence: TGTGCCAGTAGTATATGGGCTAGCGGGGGGTCAGATACGCAGTATTTT.

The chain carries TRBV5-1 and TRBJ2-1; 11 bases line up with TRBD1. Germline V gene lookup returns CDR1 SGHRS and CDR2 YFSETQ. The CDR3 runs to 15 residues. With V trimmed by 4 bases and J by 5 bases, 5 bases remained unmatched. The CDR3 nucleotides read TGCGCCAGCAGCGCGGGACAGGGGGTAAACAATGAGCAGTTCTTC. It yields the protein CASSAGQGVNNEQFF.

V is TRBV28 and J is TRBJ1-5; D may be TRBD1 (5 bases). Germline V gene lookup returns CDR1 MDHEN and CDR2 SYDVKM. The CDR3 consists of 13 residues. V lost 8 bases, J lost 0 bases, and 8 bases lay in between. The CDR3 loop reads CASQTVSNQPQHF. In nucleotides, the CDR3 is TGTGCCAGCCAGACAGTTAGCAATCAGCCCCAGCATTTT.

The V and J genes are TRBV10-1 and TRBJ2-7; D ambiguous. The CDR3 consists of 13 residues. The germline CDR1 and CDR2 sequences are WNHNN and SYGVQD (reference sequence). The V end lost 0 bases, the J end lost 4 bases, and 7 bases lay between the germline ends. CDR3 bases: TGCGCCAGCAGTGAGTCTGACGGGTACGAGCAGTACTTC. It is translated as CASSESDGYEQYF.

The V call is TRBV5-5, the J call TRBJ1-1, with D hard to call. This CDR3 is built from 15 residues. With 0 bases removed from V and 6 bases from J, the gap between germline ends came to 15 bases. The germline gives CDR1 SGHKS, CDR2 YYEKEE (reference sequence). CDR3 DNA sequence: TGTGCCAGCAGCTTGGTGGGGAGGGTTAACCCTGAAGCTTTCTTT. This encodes CASSLVGRVNPEAFF.

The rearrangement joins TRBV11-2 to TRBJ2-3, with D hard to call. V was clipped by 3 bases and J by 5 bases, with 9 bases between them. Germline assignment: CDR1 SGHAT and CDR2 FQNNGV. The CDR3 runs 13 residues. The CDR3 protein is CASSFEAGDTQYF. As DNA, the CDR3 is TGTGCCAGCAGCTTCGAGGCTGGAGATACGCAGTATTTT.

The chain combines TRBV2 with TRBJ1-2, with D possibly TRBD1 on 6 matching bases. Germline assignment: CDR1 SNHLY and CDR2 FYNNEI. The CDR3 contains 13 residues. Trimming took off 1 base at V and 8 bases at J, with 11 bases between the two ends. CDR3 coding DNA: TGTGCCAGCAGTGAAGAGACAGGCTACGGCTACACCTTC. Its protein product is CASSEETGYGYTF. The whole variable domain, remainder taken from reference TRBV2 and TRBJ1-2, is EPEVTQTPSHQVTQMGQEVILRCVPISNHLYFYWYRQILGQKVEFLVSFYNNEISEKSEIFDDQFSVERPDGSNFTLKIRSTKLEDSAMYFCASSEETGYGYTFGSGTRLTVV.

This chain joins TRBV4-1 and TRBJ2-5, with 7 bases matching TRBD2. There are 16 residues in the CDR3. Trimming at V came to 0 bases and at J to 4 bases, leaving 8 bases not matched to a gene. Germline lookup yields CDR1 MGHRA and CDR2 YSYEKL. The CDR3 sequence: CASSQDERGLRETQYF. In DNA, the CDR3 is TGCGCCAGCAGCCAAGACGAGCGGGGCCTGAGAGAGACCCAGTACTTC.

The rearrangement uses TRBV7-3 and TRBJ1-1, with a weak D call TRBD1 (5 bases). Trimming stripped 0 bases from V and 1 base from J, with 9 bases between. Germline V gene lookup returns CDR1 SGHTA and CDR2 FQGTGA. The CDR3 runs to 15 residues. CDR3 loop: CASSLTFTGNTEAFF. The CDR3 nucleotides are TGTGCCAGCAGCTTAACCTTCACAGGGAACACTGAAGCTTTCTTT.

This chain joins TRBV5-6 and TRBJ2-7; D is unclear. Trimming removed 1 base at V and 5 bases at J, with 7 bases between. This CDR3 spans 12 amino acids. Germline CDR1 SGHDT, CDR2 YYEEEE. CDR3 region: CASSLLWHEQYF. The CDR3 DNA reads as TGTGCCAGCAGCTTGCTCTGGCACGAGCAGTACTTC. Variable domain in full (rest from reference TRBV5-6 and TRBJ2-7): DAGVTQSPTHLIKTRGQQVTLRCSPKSGHDTVSWYQQALGQGPQFIFQYYEEEERQRGNFPDRFSGHQFPNYSSELNVNALLLGDSALYLCASSLLWHEQYFGPGTRLTVT.

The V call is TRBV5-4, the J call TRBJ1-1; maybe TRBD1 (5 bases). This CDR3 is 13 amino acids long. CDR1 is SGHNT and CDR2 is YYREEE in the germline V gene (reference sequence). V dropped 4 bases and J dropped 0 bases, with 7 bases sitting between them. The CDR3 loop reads CASSLTVNTEAFF. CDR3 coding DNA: TGTGCCAGCAGCCTGACAGTGAACACTGAAGCTTTCTTT.

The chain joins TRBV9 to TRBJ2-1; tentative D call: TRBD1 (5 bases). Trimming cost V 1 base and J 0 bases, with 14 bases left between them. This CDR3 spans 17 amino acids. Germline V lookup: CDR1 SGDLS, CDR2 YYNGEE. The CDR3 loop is CASSVRGTVSSYNEQFF. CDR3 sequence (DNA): TGTGCCAGCAGCGTAAGGGGAACTGTTAGCTCCTACAATGAGCAGTTCTTC.

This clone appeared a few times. This CDR3 is CARRGGGTDTQYF. DNA for the CDR3: TGTGCCAGACGGGGGGGCGGCACAGATACGCAGTATTTT. J is TRBJ2-3 and V is TRBV27; 8 bases map to TRBD2. The CDR3 totals 13 residues. Germline V gene data show CDR1 as MNHEY and CDR2 as SMNVEV (reference sequence). The junction had 3 bases not matched to a gene; V was cut back by 9 bases and J by 1 base.